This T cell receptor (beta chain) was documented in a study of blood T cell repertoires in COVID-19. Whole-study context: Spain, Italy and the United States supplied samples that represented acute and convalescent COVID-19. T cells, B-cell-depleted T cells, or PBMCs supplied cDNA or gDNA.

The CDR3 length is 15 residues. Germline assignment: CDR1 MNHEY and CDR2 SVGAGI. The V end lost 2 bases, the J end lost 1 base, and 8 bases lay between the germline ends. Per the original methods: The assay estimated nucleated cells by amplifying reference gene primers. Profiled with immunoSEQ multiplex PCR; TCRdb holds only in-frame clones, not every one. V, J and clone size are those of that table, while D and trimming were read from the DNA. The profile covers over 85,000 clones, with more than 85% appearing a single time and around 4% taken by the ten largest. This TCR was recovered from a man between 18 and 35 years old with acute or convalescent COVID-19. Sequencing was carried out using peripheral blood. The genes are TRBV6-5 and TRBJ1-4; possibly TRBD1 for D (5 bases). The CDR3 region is CASSYRGETNEKLFF. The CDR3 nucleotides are TGTGCCAGCAGTTACCGGGGGGAAACTAATGAAAAACTGTTTTTT.